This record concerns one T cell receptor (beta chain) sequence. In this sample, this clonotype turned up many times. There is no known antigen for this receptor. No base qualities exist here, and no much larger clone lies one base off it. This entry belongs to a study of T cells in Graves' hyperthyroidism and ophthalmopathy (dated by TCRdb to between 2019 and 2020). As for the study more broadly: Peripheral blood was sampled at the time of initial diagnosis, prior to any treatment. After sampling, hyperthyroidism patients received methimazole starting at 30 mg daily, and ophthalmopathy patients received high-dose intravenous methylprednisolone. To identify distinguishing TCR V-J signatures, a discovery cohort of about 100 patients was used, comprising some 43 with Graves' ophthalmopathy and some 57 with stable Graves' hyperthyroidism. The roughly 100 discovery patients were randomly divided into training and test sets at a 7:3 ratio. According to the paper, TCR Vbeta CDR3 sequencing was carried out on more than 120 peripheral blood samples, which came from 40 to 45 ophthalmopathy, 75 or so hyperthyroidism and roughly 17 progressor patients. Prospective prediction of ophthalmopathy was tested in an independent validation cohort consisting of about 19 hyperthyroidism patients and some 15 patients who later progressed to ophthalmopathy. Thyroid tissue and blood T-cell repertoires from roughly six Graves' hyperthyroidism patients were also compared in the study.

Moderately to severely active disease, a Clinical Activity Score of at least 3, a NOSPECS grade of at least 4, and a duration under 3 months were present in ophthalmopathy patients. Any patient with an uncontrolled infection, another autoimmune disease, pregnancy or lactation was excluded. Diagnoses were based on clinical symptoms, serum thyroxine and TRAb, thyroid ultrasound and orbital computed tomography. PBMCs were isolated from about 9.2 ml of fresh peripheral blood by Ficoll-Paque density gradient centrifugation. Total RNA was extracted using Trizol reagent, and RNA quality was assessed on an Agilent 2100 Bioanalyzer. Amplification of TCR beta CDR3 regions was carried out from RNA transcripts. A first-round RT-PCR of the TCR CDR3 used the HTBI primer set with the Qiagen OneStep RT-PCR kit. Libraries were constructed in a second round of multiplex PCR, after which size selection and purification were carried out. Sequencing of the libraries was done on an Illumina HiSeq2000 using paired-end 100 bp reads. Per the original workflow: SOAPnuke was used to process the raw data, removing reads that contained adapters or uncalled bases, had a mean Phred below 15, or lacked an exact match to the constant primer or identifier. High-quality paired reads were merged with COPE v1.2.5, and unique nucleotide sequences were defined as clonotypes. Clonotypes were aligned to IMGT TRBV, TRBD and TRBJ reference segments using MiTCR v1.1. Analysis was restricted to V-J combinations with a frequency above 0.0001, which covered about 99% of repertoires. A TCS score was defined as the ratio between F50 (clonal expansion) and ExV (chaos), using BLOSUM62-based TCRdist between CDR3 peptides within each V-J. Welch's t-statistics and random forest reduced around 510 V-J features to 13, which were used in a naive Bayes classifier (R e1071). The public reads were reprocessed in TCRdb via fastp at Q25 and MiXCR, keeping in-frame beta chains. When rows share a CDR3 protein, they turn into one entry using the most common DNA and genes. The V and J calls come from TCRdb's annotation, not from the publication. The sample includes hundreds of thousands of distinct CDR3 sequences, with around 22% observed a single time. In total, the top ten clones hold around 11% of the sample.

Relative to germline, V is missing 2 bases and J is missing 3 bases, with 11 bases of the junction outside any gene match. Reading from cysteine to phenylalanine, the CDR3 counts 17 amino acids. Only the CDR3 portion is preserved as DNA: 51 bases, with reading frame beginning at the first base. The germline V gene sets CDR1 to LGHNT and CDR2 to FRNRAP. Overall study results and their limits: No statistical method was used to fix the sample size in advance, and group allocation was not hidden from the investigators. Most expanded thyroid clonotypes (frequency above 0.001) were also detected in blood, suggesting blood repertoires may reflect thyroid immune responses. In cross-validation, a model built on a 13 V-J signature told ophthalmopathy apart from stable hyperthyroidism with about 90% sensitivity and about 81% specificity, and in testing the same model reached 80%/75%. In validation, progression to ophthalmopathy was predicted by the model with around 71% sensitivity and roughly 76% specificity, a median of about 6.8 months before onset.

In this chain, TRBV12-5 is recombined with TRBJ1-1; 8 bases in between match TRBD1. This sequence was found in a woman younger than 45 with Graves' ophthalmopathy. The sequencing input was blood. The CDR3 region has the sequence CASGLSPDRDGDTEAFF. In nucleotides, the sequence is TGTGCTAGTGGTTTGTCCCCGGACAGGGATGGCGACACTGAAGCTTTCTTT.